One sample yielded the 20 T cell receptor beta chains listed below, sequenced in a study of T cell repertoires in cytomegalovirus infection. TCRdb processed the reads anew with MiXCR; each CDR3 protein has one entry. This table has nearly 550,000 distinct CDR3 sequences, 16% appearing once. The source material was CD8+ T cells from PBMCs. Every receptor here comes from a human donor in good health (CMV status not recorded). Some clones in this sample may be carry-over from other donors' samples.

Points on this clonotype: A much larger clonotype is one base distant, so this may be a read error. The chain links TRBV7-4 to TRBJ1-6, with TRBD1 identical over 10 bases. Germline V gives CDR1 SGHVT, CDR2 SQSDAQ. The CDR3 sequence is 16 residues long. Trimming cost V 6 bases and J 7 bases; bases outside gene matches: 9. Written as DNA, the CDR3 is TGTGCCAGCAGTGGGCTGGGGGACAGGGGAAATTCACCCCTCCACTTT. Translated, it gives CASSGLGDRGNSPLHF.

This clonotype was observed a few times. This chain uses TRBV27 with TRBJ2-3; D gene ambiguous. CDR1 and CDR2 from the germline V gene are MNHEY and SMNVEV (reference sequence). There are 13 residues in the CDR3. V shed 4 bases and J shed 6 bases, with 11 bases lying between them. The CDR3 DNA sequence: TGTGCCAGCAGTTACTCTTTACGGGATACGCAGTATTTT. This gives the protein CASSYSLRDTQYF.

This clonotype appeared a few times. The chain has TRBV5-1 and TRBJ2-1; D may be TRBD1 or TRBD2 (6 bases each). Per the germline V gene, CDR1 is SGHRS and CDR2 is YFSETQ. Trimming took off 4 bases at V and 5 bases at J, with 10 bases between the two ends. The CDR3 sequence is 13 residues long. CDR3 in amino acids: CASSRGPNNEQFF. The DNA for the CDR3 is TGCGCCAGCAGCCGGGGGCCAAACAATGAGCAGTTCTTC.

This clonotype was counted ten times or more. The DNA for the CDR3 is TGTGCCAGCAGCTTAACGTTAGCGGGGGGAAGTAATGAGCAGTTCTTC. Protein: CASSLTLAGGSNEQFF. The rearrangement links TRBV7-3 to TRBJ2-1; 10 nucleotides line up with TRBD2. The CDR3 length is 16 residues. The V gene end was trimmed by 0 bases and the J gene end by 7 bases; junction bases not matched to a gene: 6. Looked up from germline, CDR1 is SGHTA and CDR2 is FQGTGA.

This clonotype was seen at least ten times. V usage is TRBV4-1 and J usage is TRBJ2-3, with a possible D match to TRBD1 (5 bases). CDR1 is MGHRA, CDR2 YSYEKL, per germline. The V end lost 2 bases, the J end lost 6 bases, and 6 bases lay between the germline ends. This CDR3 is built from 12 residues. This CDR3 is CASSQKGDTQYF. CDR3 bases: TGCGCCAGCAGCCAAAAGGGGGATACGCAGTATTTT.

J is TRBJ2-2 and V is TRBV20-1, with 12 bases lining up with TRBD2. This CDR3 comprises 20 residues. V gave up 1 base and J gave up 0 bases; unmatched junction bases: 12. Germline V gives CDR1 DFQATT, CDR2 SNEGSKA (reference sequence). CDR3 coding DNA: TGCAGTGCTAGAGTGTTGACTAGCGGGAGTTCGGATCCGAACACCGGGGAGCTGTTTTTT. It encodes CSARVLTSGSSDPNTGELFF.

The chain recombines TRBV20-1 with TRBJ2-1; 8 nucleotides match TRBD1. V lost 1 base to trimming and J lost 2 bases; unmatched junction nucleotides: 1. The CDR3 totals 14 residues. CDR1 and CDR2 (germline): DFQATT, SNEGSKA (reference sequence). The CDR3 region has the DNA TGCAGTGCTAGAGGGACAGGGACCTACAATGAGCAGTTCTTC. Encoded protein: CSARGTGTYNEQFF.

This chain joins TRBV15 and TRBJ2-1; 7 positions match TRBD2. Per the germline V gene, CDR1 is LNHNV and CDR2 is YYDKDF (reference sequence). This CDR3 has 16 residues. Trimming at V came to 1 base and at J to 11 bases, leaving 14 bases not matched to a gene. CDR3 DNA sequence: TGTGCCACCAGCAGAGTACGAGCGGGACCGACAATGCAGCAGTTCTTC. It codes for CATSRVRAGPTMQQFF.

This clonotype has more than one count but fewer than ten. The J gene is TRBJ2-5, the V gene TRBV10-3; perhaps D is TRBD1 or TRBD2 (5 bases each). The germline V gene has CDR1 ENHRY and CDR2 SYGVKD. V was shortened by 4 bases and J by 0 bases, with 6 bases between the two germline ends. The CDR3 runs 13 residues. The CDR3 loop is CAISGGNQETQYF. CDR3 DNA: TGTGCCATCAGTGGGGGGAACCAAGAGACCCAGTACTTC.

In its sample, this clonotype was seen many times. The chain carries TRBV19 and TRBJ2-1; 7 bases map to TRBD2. CDR3 length equals 15 residues. Trimming took 7 bases from V and 2 from J; bases not matched to a gene: 8. The V gene's germline CDR1 is LNHDA and CDR2 SQIVND (reference sequence). CDR3 bases: TGTGCCAGTAACTCACCCCGGGGGGCCTACAATGAGCAGTTCTTC. The encoded protein is CASNSPRGAYNEQFF.

A remark on this clonotype: A read error may account for a junction end that differs from germline. V is TRBV2 and J is TRBJ2-7; TRBD1 is a possible D gene (6 bases). CDR3 length equals 11 residues. The germline CDR1 and CDR2 sequences are SNHLY and FYNNEI. CDR3 in DNA: TGTGCCAGCGTCACAGGGAAAGGAGATTGGTTC. The encoded protein is CASVTGKGDWF.

The chain uses TRBV2 and TRBJ2-7; 12 bases agree with TRBD2. CDR3 length: 13 amino acids. Germline CDR1 SNHLY, CDR2 FYNNEI. The J segment lost 2 bases and the V segment lost 10 bases, leaving 3 bases of the junction unmatched. Here the CDR3 DNA reads TGTGCCACTGCTAGCGGGAGGGCCTACGAGCAGTACTTC. Translation gives CATASGRAYEQYF. Filled out from reference TRBV2 and TRBJ2-7, the complete variable domain reads EPEVTQTPSHQVTQMGQEVILRCVPISNHLYFYWYRQILGQKVEFLVSFYNNEISEKSEIFDDQFSVERPDGSNFTLKIRSTKLEDSAMYFCATASGRAYEQYFGPGTRLTVT.

This clonotype was picked up a small number of times. This sequence joins TRBV12-3 or TRBV12-4 and TRBJ1-5; D not certain. This CDR3 is 14 amino acids long. V was pared by 6 bases and J by 6 bases, with 15 bases between. The CDR3: CASSLENSRQPQHF. CDR3 DNA sequence: TGTGCCAGCAGCCTAGAAAATAGTCGTCAGCCCCAGCATTTT.

This clonotype was seen only a few times. The genes are TRBV7-9 and TRBJ1-3, with 7 bases fitting TRBD1. This CDR3 comprises 16 residues. Germline CDR1 SEHNR, CDR2 FQNEAQ (reference sequence). With V trimmed by 2 bases and J by 0 bases, 4 bases remained unmatched. Written as DNA, the CDR3 is TGTGCCAGCAGCTTAACAGGGGTTATCTCTGGAAACACCATATATTTT. As protein: CASSLTGVISGNTIYF. The full variable domain, its missing parts supplied by reference TRBV7-9 and TRBJ1-3, is DTGVSQNPRHKITKRGQNVTFRCDPISEHNRLYWYRQTLGQGPEFLTYFQNEAQLEKSRLLSDRFSAERPKGSFSTLEIQRTEQGDSAMYLCASSLTGVISGNTIYFGEGSWLTVV.

This clonotype was seen at least ten times. The rearrangement links TRBV12-3 or TRBV12-4 to TRBJ1-1; D not resolved. The CDR3 totals 14 residues. V was cut by 1 base and J by 4 bases, with 10 bases left in between. DNA of the CDR3: TGTGCCAGCAGTTTAGGAAGAAGCAGCACTGAAGCTTTCTTT. This sequence encodes CASSLGRSSTEAFF.

This clonotype has ten or more counts. The V gene is TRBV7-9, the J gene TRBJ1-2, with no clear D. The germline V and J ends were trimmed by 1 base and 3 bases, with 12 bases remaining between them. This CDR3 region has 15 residues. Looked up from germline, CDR1 is SEHNR and CDR2 is FQNEAQ (reference sequence). The CDR3 spells CASSLGTLRDYGYTF. Written as DNA, the CDR3 is TGTGCCAGCAGCTTAGGGACCCTCCGGGACTATGGCTACACCTTC.

This clonotype has more than one count but fewer than ten. The V gene is TRBV6-1, the J gene TRBJ2-7, with 8 bases aligning to TRBD1. CDR3 size: 14 residues. V was pared by 6 bases and J by 2 bases, with 6 bases of the junction left unmatched. Germline CDR1 and CDR2: MNHNS and SASEGT. The CDR3 region is CASSDRGRAYEQYF. In nucleotides, the CDR3 is TGTGCCAGCAGCGACAGGGGAAGAGCCTACGAGCAGTACTTC.

The genes are TRBV4-2 and TRBJ2-7; D is perhaps TRBD1 (5 bases). The CDR3 is 15 residues long. Trimming took 0 bases from V and 3 from J, leaving 12 bases between them. CDR1 is LGHNA, CDR2 YNFKEQ, per germline. DNA for the CDR3: TGTGCCAGCAGCCAAGATAGGGCACAGGTCTACGAGCAGTACTTC. It translates to CASSQDRAQVYEQYF.

Only a few counts were recorded for this clonotype. The rearrangement joins TRBV25-1 to TRBJ1-1; 7 bases map to TRBD1. The CDR3 is 13 amino acids. V shed 8 bases, J shed 5 bases, and the junction held 8 bases outside the gene matches. Germline CDR1 reads MGHDK; CDR2 reads SYGVNS. The CDR3 spells CASHGQVGTEAFF. Written as DNA, the CDR3 is TGTGCCAGCCACGGACAGGTGGGGACTGAAGCTTTCTTT.

This clonotype was recorded at least ten times. The rearrangement uses TRBV5-6 and TRBJ2-7; TRBD2 might be the D (5 bases). V lost 0 bases and J 2 bases, leaving 12 bases between the germline ends. The CDR3 has 15 residues. The germline V gene has CDR1 SGHDT and CDR2 YYEEEE. CDR3 region: CASSLAGVRTYEQYF. CDR3 sequence (DNA): TGTGCCAGCAGCTTGGCCGGGGTCAGGACCTACGAGCAGTACTTC.